This TCR beta chain was retrieved from a study of control samples from healthy donors and cancer patients. Assay used: immunoSEQ multiplex PCR; TCRdb lists only in-frame clones, some missing. This repertoire shows about 170,000 clones, roughly nine tenths found once; its top ten account for approximately 1.5%. The V end lost 1 base, the J end lost 2 bases, and 5 bases lay between the germline ends. Germline CDR1 reads SNHLY; CDR2 reads FYNNEI. This CDR3 spans 13 amino acids. The chain recombines TRBV2 with TRBJ1-2; no clear D gene. Sequenced input: blood. The sequence was obtained from a young woman in good health. The CDR3 bases are TGTGCCAGCAGTGAAGTGGACAACTATGGCTACACCTTC. This codes for CASSEVDNYGYTF.